Below are 24 T cell receptor beta chains sequenced from a single sample in a study of radiotherapy plus CTLA-4 blockade in lung cancer. The data were produced by immunoSEQ multiplex PCR, yet TCRdb's version contains in-frame clones alone and is incomplete. The sample lists around 56,000 clones, roughly four fifths occurring once. This sample comprised peripheral blood, obtained from a patient treated with radiotherapy plus ipilimumab. The receptors stem from a human donor with non-small cell lung cancer who had a complete response to radiotherapy plus ipilimumab.

This chain's CDR3 is CASSRGLAGGVDSYEQYV. The CDR3 DNA sequence: TGTGCCAGCAGCCGGGGACTAGCGGGAGGAGTGGACTCCTACGAGCAGTACGTC. This chain joins TRBV7-2 and TRBJ2-7; 15 nucleotides match TRBD2. V dropped 5 bases and J dropped 0; count of bases not matched to a gene: 8. CDR3 size: 18 residues. The germline gives CDR1 SGHTA, CDR2 FQGNSA.

The genes are TRBV10-3 and TRBJ1-5, with a weak D call TRBD1 (5 bases). CDR1 and CDR2 (germline): ENHRY, SYGVKD. The V end lost 7 bases, the J end lost 2 bases, and 12 bases lay between the germline ends. The CDR3 is 14 residues long. DNA of the CDR3: TGTGCCATCAACGGGGGTGGTGGCAATCAGCCCCAGCATTTT. Translating gives CAINGGGGNQPQHF.

The V and J genes are TRBV27 and TRBJ1-2, with 8 bases that match TRBD1. The CDR3 sequence is 14 residues long. Germline CDR1 reads MNHEY; CDR2 reads SMNVEV (reference sequence). V lost 6 bases, J lost 5 bases, and 8 bases stayed unmatched. The CDR3 loop reads CASRGQGRRYGYTF. CDR3 bases: TGTGCCAGCAGAGGACAGGGTCGTCGGTATGGCTACACCTTC.

The genes are TRBV6-1 and TRBJ2-3, with 10 positions matching TRBD2. Germline values: CDR1 MNHNS, CDR2 SASEGT. This CDR3 region has 14 residues. Trimming took 6 bases from V and 3 from J; bases not matched to a gene: 3. The CDR3 sequence: CASRLAGRTDTQYF. The DNA for the CDR3 is TGTGCCAGCAGACTAGCGGGACGAACAGATACGCAGTATTTT.

The genes are TRBV5-1 and TRBJ1-4; TRBD1 agrees at 8 bases. After removal of 4 bases from V and 4 bases from J, the junction contained 9 bases not matched to a gene. Looked up from germline, CDR1 is SGHRS and CDR2 is YFSETQ. CDR3 length: 16 amino acids. CDR3 protein: CASSLNLGQVNEKLFF. The CDR3 DNA sequence: TGCGCCAGCAGCCTCAATCTGGGACAGGTTAATGAAAAACTGTTTTTT. The full variable domain, with the rest looked up from reference TRBV5-1 and TRBJ1-4, is KAGVTQTPRYLIKTRGQQVTLSCSPISGHRSVSWYQQTPGQGLQFLFEYFSETQRNKGNFPGRFSGRQFSNSRSEMNVSTLELGDSALYLCASSLNLGQVNEKLFFGSGTQLSVL.

The J gene is TRBJ2-1, the V gene TRBV5-6; 8 bases line up with TRBD1. CDR1 is SGHDT, CDR2 YYEEEE, per germline. The CDR3 consists of 16 residues. V shed 4 bases and J 3 bases; nucleotides not matched to a gene: 9. CDR3 protein: CASSGGTGLLYNEQFF. CDR3 sequence (DNA): TGTGCCAGCAGCGGGGGGACAGGACTTCTCTACAATGAGCAGTTCTTC.

The rearrangement links TRBV18 to TRBJ2-6; tentatively, D is TRBD1 (6 bases). V lost 4 bases, J lost 11 bases, and 15 bases lay in between. This CDR3 is 14 amino acids long. Germline V gene sequence: CDR1 KGHSH, CDR2 LQKENI. The CDR3 reads CASSHLDSPDVLTF. Here the CDR3 DNA reads TGTGCCAGCTCACACTTGGACAGTCCTGACGTCCTGACTTTC.

The chain uses TRBV4-3 and TRBJ2-5; D gene unclear. This CDR3 region has 14 residues. Germline CDR1 and CDR2: LGHNA and YSLEER. Trimming stripped 0 bases from V and 2 bases from J, with 7 bases between. Here the CDR3 DNA reads TGCGCCAGCAGCCAAGATCACGGGCAAGAGACCCAGTACTTC. It yields the protein CASSQDHGQETQYF.

The rearrangement joins TRBV18 to TRBJ1-1; 7 nucleotides match TRBD1. The germline CDR1 and CDR2 sequences are KGHSH and LQKENI. The CDR3 runs 16 residues. The V and J ends lost 0 bases and 6 bases, in that order; junction bases with no gene match: 10. The CDR3 protein is CASSPPTGPKQAEAFF. The CDR3 region has the DNA TGTGCCAGCTCACCACCGACAGGGCCCAAGCAAGCTGAAGCTTTCTTT.

The J gene is TRBJ2-1, the V gene TRBV2; D unresolved. Germline V lookup: CDR1 SNHLY, CDR2 FYNNEI. Deletions cut 1 base from V and 1 base from J, with 8 bases between. The CDR3 covers 15 residues. The CDR3 nucleotides are TGTGCCAGCAGTGAAGGGATGGAGTCCTACAATGAGCAGTTCTTC. Protein: CASSEGMESYNEQFF.

This clone was seen only once. The genes are TRBV6-1 and TRBJ2-7; D not certain. Germline assignment: CDR1 MNHNS and CDR2 SASEGT. Trimming removed 0 bases at V and 8 bases at J, with 8 bases between. The CDR3 extends over 12 amino acids. The CDR3 reads CASSEAGGQQYF. CDR3 DNA: TGTGCCAGCAGTGAAGCTGGCGGCCAGCAGTACTTC.

V and J are TRBV10-1 and TRBJ1-1; maybe TRBD1 (6 bases). V lost 6 bases and J 2 bases, leaving 10 bases between the germline ends. CDR3 length equals 13 residues. Germline CDR1 is WNHNN and CDR2 is SYGVQD (reference sequence). The CDR3 reads CASRDSTNTEAFF. The DNA of the CDR3 is TGCGCCAGCAGGGACAGTACTAACACTGAAGCTTTCTTT.

The V call is TRBV4-1, the J call TRBJ1-2, with 9 bases identical to TRBD1. The CDR3 covers 16 residues. V shed 0 bases, J shed 7 bases, and the junction held 9 bases outside the gene matches. Germline V gene sequence: CDR1 MGHRA, CDR2 YSYEKL. The DNA for the CDR3 is TGCGCCAGCAGCCAAGACTCCACAGGGGGCCGTAGTGGCTACACCTTC. It specifies CASSQDSTGGRSGYTF.

The rearrangement uses TRBV4-3 and TRBJ2-3, with 8 bases lining up with TRBD2. The length of the CDR3 is 15 residues. Germline-derived CDR1 and CDR2 are LGHNA and YSLEER. V trimming: 0 bases; J trimming: 1 base; junction bases outside the gene matches: 0. The CDR3 loop is CASSQEAGGTDTQYF. As DNA, the CDR3 is TGCGCCAGCAGCCAAGAAGCGGGGGGCACAGATACGCAGTATTTT.

The gene calls are TRBV30 and TRBJ1-3; D call uncertain. V lost 4 bases to trimming and J lost 4 bases, with 5 bases between them. Germline assignment: CDR1 GTSNPN and CDR2 SVGIG (reference sequence). The CDR3 runs to 11 residues. CDR3 nucleotide sequence: TGTGCCTGGACTCCGGGAAACACCATATATTTT. Translating it yields CAWTPGNTIYF.

This sequence joins TRBV29-1 and TRBJ1-1; TRBD1 agrees at 7 bases. V lost 2 bases to trimming and J lost 0 bases; unmatched junction nucleotides: 9. Germline loops: CDR1 SQVTM, CDR2 ANQGSEA. This CDR3 comprises 16 residues. CDR3 bases: TGCAGCGTTGAACTGGGGACAGCCAGGATGAACACTGAAGCTTTCTTT. This encodes CSVELGTARMNTEAFF. The full variable domain, with the rest looked up from reference TRBV29-1 and TRBJ1-1, is SAVISQKPSRDICQRGTSLTIQCQVDSQVTMMFWYRQQPGQSLTLIATANQGSEATYESGFVIDKFPISRPNLTFSTLTVSNMSPEDSSIYLCSVELGTARMNTEAFFGQGTRLTVV.

The chain links TRBV19 to TRBJ1-3; weak D call: TRBD1 (6 bases). The CDR3 has 16 amino acids. Between the trimmed V and J ends, which lost 4 bases and 1 base, there was a span of 14 bases. Germline CDR1 and CDR2: LNHDA and SQIVND (reference sequence). The CDR3 bases are TGTGCCAGTAGTACCAGGGGTGTAGCGTCTGGAAACACCATATATTTT. Translating it yields CASSTRGVASGNTIYF. Filled out from reference TRBV19 and TRBJ1-3, the complete variable domain reads DGGITQSPKYLFRKEGQNVTLSCEQNLNHDAMYWYRQDPGQGLRLIYYSQIVNDFQKGDIAEGYSVSREKKESFPLTVTSAQKNPTAFYLCASSTRGVASGNTIYFGEGSWLTVV.

The chain carries TRBV5-1 and TRBJ2-1; the match to TRBD1 covers 7 bases. Trimming took 4 bases from V and 3 from J; bases not matched to a gene: 7. CDR3 size: 15 residues. Germline CDR1 reads SGHRS; CDR2 reads YFSETQ. For the CDR3, the DNA is TGCGCCAGCAGCCTAACCGGGACAGACTACAATGAGCAGTTCTTC. This codes for CASSLTGTDYNEQFF.

The V call is TRBV14, the J call TRBJ2-7; D is possibly TRBD1 (6 bases). CDR1 SGHDN and CDR2 FVKESK come from the germline V gene. There are 13 residues in the CDR3. V lost 1 base to trimming and J lost 6 bases, with 10 bases between them. This CDR3 reads CASSQVGAGEQYV. As DNA, the CDR3 is TGTGCCAGCAGCCAAGTGGGGGCGGGCGAGCAGTACGTC.

The gene calls are TRBV9 and TRBJ2-6, with D perhaps TRBD1 (5 bases). The CDR3 extends over 16 amino acids. Germline CDR1 and CDR2: SGDLS and YYNGEE. V was cut by 0 bases and J by 2 bases, with 9 bases left in between. CDR3 amino acids: CASSVAPGTGANVLTF. The CDR3 nucleotides are TGTGCCAGCAGCGTAGCCCCAGGGACTGGGGCCAACGTCCTGACTTTC.

There are a few counts of this clone. This chain links TRBV5-3 with TRBJ2-5, with 8 bases that match TRBD1. TRBV5-3 is an ORF, and what it does is uncertain. This CDR3 region has 14 residues. Trimming cost V 1 base and J 3 bases; bases outside gene matches: 2. The CDR3: CARSLSGGEETQYF. CDR3 sequence (DNA): TGTGCCAGAAGCTTGTCAGGGGGCGAAGAGACCCAGTACTTC.

The CDR3 spells CATSALKGLTWNEQFF. CDR3 nucleotide sequence: TGTGCCACCAGCGCTCTAAAGGGACTCACCTGGAATGAGCAGTTCTTC. This chain uses TRBV15 with TRBJ2-1; maybe TRBD2 (6 bases). The CDR3 sequence is 16 residues long. The germline V gene has CDR1 LNHNV and CDR2 YYDKDF (reference sequence). With 5 bases removed from V and 7 bases from J, the gap between germline ends came to 21 bases. The full variable domain, completed using reference TRBV15 and TRBJ2-1, is DAMVIQNPRYQVTQFGKPVTLSCSQTLNHNVMYWYQQKSSQAPKLLFHYYDKDFNNEADTPDNFQSRRPNTSFCFLDIRSPGLGDTAMYLCATSALKGLTWNEQFFGPGTRLTVL.

The chain recombines TRBV6-6 with TRBJ2-7; no clear D. The CDR3 consists of 11 residues. The V and J ends lost 4 bases and 7 bases respectively, with 8 bases between them. From germline, CDR1 is MNHNY and CDR2 SVGAGI (reference sequence). CDR3 sequence reads: CASSSSVEQYV. The CDR3 region has the DNA TGTGCCAGCAGTTCCTCGGTGGAGCAGTACGTC.

This clone was seen only once. The chain links TRBV6-6 to TRBJ2-5; TRBD2 aligns across 13 bases. With 6 bases clipped from V and 4 bases from J, the junction kept 5 bases outside the gene matches. In germline, CDR1 is MNHNY, CDR2 SVGAGI (reference sequence). This CDR3 is 15 amino acids long. The CDR3 sequence is CASRSGTSGIETQYF. DNA for the CDR3: TGTGCCAGCAGATCCGGGACTAGCGGGATAGAGACCCAGTACTTC.